This T cell receptor beta chain stems from a study of patients and donors after allogeneic stem cell transplantation. TCRdb analysed the RT-PCR reads with MiXCR anew, one entry per CDR3 protein. The sample lists 20,000 to 30,000 distinct CDR3 sequences; about 45% were seen once. The germline V gene encodes CDR1 KGHDR and CDR2 SFDVKD. This CDR3 contains 15 residues. V gave up 4 bases and J gave up 5 bases, with 14 bases separating them. Sequencing input: blood, either unsorted or a sorted T cell fraction (not recorded which). This chain links TRBV24-1 with TRBJ2-1; D is possibly TRBD1 or TRBD2 (7 bases each). This sequence originates from a human donor who was either an allogeneic HSCT recipient or a stem cell or donor lymphocyte infusion donor (not recorded which). It is not recorded whose cells these are; they may come from a transplant donor. DNA of the CDR3: TGTGCCACCAGTGAATCCAGGGGGGGTCACAATGAGCAGTTCTTC. Its protein is CATSESRGGHNEQFF.